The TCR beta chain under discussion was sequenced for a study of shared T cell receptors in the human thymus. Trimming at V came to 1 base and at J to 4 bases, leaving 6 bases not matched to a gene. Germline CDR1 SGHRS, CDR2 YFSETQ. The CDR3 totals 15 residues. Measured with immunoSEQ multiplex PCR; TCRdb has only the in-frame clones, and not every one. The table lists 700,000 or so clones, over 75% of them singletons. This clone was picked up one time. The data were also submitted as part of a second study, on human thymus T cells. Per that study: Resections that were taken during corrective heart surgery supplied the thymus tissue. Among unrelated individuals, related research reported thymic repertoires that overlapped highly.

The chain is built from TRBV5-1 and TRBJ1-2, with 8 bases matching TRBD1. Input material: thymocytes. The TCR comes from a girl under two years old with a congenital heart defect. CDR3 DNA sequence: TGCGCCAGCAGCTTGCGGGACAGGACTTTCTATGGCTACACCTTC. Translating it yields CASSLRDRTFYGYTF.